This TCR beta chain emerged from a study of post-analysis software for immune sequencing data. Study-level information: The patients showed relapsing-remitting, secondary progressive and progressive-relapsing multiple sclerosis courses. Whole-study findings and limits: Samples from a shared batch, those prepared together, strongly co-clustered by F measure. Controls significantly exceeded multiple sclerosis patients in normalized Chao1 diversity.

Built from TCR beta cDNA, the libraries had unique molecular identifiers in them. T cells numbering about 1 to 10 million gave rise to a few hundred thousand cDNA molecules. TCRdb used MiXCR to reprocess the PCR reads, holding one entry per CDR3 protein. The table records roughly 430,000 distinct CDR3 sequences, about 40% of them present only once. With regard to this clonotype: Its specificity is not known.

This TCR was recovered from a girl aged 2 to 9 with multiple sclerosis. Sequencing was done on a sample of blood.

The CDR3 loop is CAISEGLATDTQYF. The CDR3 DNA follows: TGTGCCATCAGTGAGGGGCTAGCGACAGATACGCAGTATTTT. The V gene is TRBV10-3, the J gene TRBJ2-3; possible D gene TRBD2, 6 bases. V lost 2 bases, J lost 3 bases, and 9 bases lay in between. The CDR3 is 14 amino acids. Germline V lookup: CDR1 ENHRY, CDR2 SYGVKD.